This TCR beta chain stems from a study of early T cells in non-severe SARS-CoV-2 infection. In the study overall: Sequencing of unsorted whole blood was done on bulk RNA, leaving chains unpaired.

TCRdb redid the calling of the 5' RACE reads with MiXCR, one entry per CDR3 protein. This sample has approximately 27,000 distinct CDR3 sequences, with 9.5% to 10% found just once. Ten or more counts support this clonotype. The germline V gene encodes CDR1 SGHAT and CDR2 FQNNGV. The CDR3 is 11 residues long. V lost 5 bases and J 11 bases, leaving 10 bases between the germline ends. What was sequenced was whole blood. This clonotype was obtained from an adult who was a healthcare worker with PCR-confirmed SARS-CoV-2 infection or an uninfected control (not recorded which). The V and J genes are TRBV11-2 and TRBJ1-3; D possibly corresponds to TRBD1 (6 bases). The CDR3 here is CASSLGAAIYF. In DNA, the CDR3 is TGTGCCAGCAGCCTGGGGGCGGCCATATATTTT.